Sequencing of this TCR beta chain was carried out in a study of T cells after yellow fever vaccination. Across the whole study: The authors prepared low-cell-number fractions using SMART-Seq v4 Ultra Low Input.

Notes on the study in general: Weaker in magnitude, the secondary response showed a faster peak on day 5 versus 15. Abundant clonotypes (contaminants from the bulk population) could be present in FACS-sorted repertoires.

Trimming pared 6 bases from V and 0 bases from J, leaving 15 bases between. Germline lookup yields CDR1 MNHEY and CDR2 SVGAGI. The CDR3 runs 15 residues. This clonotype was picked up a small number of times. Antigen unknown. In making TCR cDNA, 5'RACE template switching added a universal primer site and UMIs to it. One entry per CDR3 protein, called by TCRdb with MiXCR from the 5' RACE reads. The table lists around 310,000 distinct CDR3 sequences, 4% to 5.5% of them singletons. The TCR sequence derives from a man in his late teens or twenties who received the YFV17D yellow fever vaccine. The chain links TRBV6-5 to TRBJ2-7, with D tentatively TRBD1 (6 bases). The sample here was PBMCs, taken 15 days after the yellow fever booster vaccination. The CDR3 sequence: CASRPAGAHSYEQYF. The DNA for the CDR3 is TGTGCCAGCAGACCCGCAGGGGCTCACTCCTACGAGCAGTACTTC.